The TCR beta chain described here comes from a study of regulatory T cells in long-lasting Graves disease (dated by TCRdb to the early 2020s). General notes on the study: Persistent Graves' disease meant more than 5 years of antithyroid drug treatment with TSH receptor autoantibodies that stayed positive. Persistent Graves' disease patients in the clinical cohort had taken antithyroid drugs for 9 to 11 years on average. The study took place in China and was registered as a clinical trial. This study used TCR sequencing and RNA sequencing of peripheral blood to compare persistent Graves' disease patients against newly diagnosed Graves' disease patients. TCR sequencing covered some 13 persistent and around 20 newly diagnosed Graves' disease patients, about 35 samples in total.

What the study reported, not specific to this receptor: Sequencing and analysis were restricted to the TCR beta chain. Persistent Graves' disease patients showed lower TCR Shannon entropy and fewer highly expanded clones than newly diagnosed patients, suggesting clonal expansion. Because the primary lesion, thyroid tissue, could not be accessed, the study looked at peripheral blood alone. A larger number of public clonotypes was shared among persistent patients (approximately 3,000) than among newly diagnosed patients (about 990). The authors noted that the small sample size was a limitation that may lower accuracy. Persistent disease showed preferential use of TRBV28, TRBJ1-2 and TRBJ2-5, whereas newly diagnosed disease favored TRBV20-1 and TRBJ2-1.

Receptor libraries were prepared by multiplex PCR. Sequencing relied on an Illumina HiSeq 4000. CDR3 regions were amplified by Arm-PCR with iRepertoire HTBI primers to construct TCR beta libraries. Before sequencing, the PCR products underwent gel purification. The study's own analysis went as follows. Across samples, around 62 TRBV and 13 to 15 TRBJ segments were identified and used for gene usage analysis of CDR3 amino acid clonotypes. COPE and FqMerger were used to merge the filtered high-quality paired reads into contigs. BLAST was used to align contigs to IMGT TRBV, TRBD and TRBJ reference genes, and CDR3 was defined according to IMGT. Clonotypes above 0.1% frequency were classified as highly expanded clones. Shannon entropy was used to measure repertoire diversity, and the Gini coefficient was used to measure V-J evenness. Public clonotypes were defined as clonotypes shared by more than one individual. TCRdb redid the processing of the public reads, applying fastp at Q25 and MiXCR, and retained in-frame beta chains. One record per CDR3 amino acid sequence lists the most common genes and DNA. None of the V and J calls come from the authors' own analysis; TCRdb made them. Counted in this sample were about 460,000 distinct CDR3 sequences; around a fifth of them appeared once. Of the sample, about an eighth is held by the ten largest clones.

Read against the paper, the sample's time point label means: persistent/refractory GD, antithyroid drugs over 5 years with positive TRAb. RNA was extracted from PBMCs in TRIzol for both TCR sequencing and RNA sequencing. The diagnosis of Graves' disease followed American Thyroid Association guidelines. Recruitment of patients was carried out at an endocrinology department in Xi'an, China. Each patient gave 7 to 9.5 milliliters of peripheral blood, collected in an EDTA anticoagulant tube. Ficoll Paque Plus density gradient separation was used to isolate PBMCs, and no further T cell sorting was done. An Agilent 2100 Bioanalyzer and agarose gel were used to check RNA quality, while a NanoDrop 2000 measured RNA concentration. This clonotype came up a few times. The specificity of this receptor is unknown. The junction does not match germline at one end; this may be a read error. CDR1 and CDR2, looked up from the germline V gene (reference sequence), are LNHDA and SQIVND. There are 14 amino acids in the CDR3, from cysteine to phenylalanine inclusive. The read is trimmed to its CDR3 DNA, 42 bases read in frame from base 1.

Recombination joined TRBV19 with TRBJ1-6, with no reliable assignment of the D segment. This specimen consisted of peripheral blood mononuclear cells (PBMCs), obtained when the disease was refractory, from a patient treated with antithyroid drugs. This TCR was recovered from a female donor with Graves disease. The nucleotides are TGCGCCCGTCGTTGTTTCGGGAACGATTCACCCCTCCACTTT. Its translation reads: CARRCFGNDSPLHF.